This T cell receptor beta chain is from a study of OX40 agonist ivuxolimab in advanced cancers. Assay: immunoSEQ multiplex PCR; the TCRdb copy retains only in-frame clones and omits some. The sample consists of 45,000 to 60,000 clones, 75% to 85% of them appearing once. The CDR3 is made up of 11 amino acids. CDR1 SNHLY and CDR2 FYNNEI come from the germline V gene. Trimming took off 4 bases at V and 9 bases at J, with 10 bases between the two ends. The receptor's source is an adult with an advanced solid tumor such as melanoma, head and neck, liver or kidney cancer. The material was CD4+ or CD8+ T cells sorted from blood, obtained in a trial of the OX40 agonist ivuxolimab. The chain recombines TRBV2 with TRBJ2-7, with D perhaps TRBD1 or TRBD2 (5 bases each). The CDR3 spells CASSVGTAQYF. The CDR3 DNA sequence: TGTGCCAGCAGTGTGGGGACCGCGCAGTACTTC.